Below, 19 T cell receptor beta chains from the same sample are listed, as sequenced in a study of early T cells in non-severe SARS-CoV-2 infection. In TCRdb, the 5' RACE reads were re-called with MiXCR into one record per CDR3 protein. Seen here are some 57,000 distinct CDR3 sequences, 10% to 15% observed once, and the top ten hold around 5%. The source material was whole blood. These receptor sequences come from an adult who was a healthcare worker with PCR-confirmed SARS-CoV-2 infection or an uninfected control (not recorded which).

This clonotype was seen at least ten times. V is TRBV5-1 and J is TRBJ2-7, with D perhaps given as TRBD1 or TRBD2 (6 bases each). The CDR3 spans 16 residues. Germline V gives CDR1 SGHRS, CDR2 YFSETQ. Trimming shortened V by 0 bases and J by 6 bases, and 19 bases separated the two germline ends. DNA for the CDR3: TGCGCCAGCAGCTTGGGCCTGGACAAGGGGGGATCCGAGCAGTACTTC. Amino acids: CASSLGLDKGGSEQYF.

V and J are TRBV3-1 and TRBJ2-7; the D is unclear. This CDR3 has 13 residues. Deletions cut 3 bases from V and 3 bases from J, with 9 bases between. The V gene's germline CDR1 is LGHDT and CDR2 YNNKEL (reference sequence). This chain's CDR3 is CASSQRQNYEQYF. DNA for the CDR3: TGTGCCAGCAGCCAGCGACAAAACTACGAGCAGTACTTC.

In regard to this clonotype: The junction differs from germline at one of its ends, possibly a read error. The CDR3 here is CASSLFAGSYEQYF. Written as DNA, the CDR3 is TGCGCCAGCAGTTTATTTGCGGGGTCCTACGAGCAGTACTTC. The chain is built from TRBV27 and TRBJ2-7; tentative D call: TRBD2 (6 bases). Germline CDR1 MNHEY, CDR2 SMNVEV (reference sequence). The CDR3 extends over 14 amino acids.

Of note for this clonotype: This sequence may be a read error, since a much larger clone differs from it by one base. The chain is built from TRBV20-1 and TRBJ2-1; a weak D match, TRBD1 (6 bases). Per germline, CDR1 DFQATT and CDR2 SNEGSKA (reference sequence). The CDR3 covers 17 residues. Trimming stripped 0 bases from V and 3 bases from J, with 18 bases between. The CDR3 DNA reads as TGCAGTGCTAGAGAACGTAGAACAGGGAGAAACTACAATGAGCAGTTCTTC. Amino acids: CSARERRTGRNYNEQFF.

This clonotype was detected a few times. The CDR3 loop is CASSQDKWRSTYNEQFF. For the CDR3, the DNA is TGCGCCAGCAGCCAAGACAAGTGGCGGAGTACCTACAATGAGCAGTTCTTC. The genes are TRBV4-3 and TRBJ2-1; D is ambiguous. Germline V lookup: CDR1 LGHNA, CDR2 YSLEER. There are 17 residues in the CDR3. V was clipped by 0 bases and J by 2 bases, with 14 bases between them.

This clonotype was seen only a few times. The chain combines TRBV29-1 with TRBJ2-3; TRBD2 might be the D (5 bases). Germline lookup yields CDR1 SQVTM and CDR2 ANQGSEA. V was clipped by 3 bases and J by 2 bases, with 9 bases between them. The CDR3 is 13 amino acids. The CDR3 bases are TGCAGCGTTGATACGGGGTCCACAGATACGCAGTATTTT. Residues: CSVDTGSTDTQYF.

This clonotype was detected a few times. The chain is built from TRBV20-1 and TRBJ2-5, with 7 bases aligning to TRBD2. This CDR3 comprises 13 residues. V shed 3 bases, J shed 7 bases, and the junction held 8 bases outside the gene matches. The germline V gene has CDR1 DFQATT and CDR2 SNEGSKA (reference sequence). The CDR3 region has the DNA TGCAGTGCTAGGCTGGCGGGGGAAGGGACCCAGTACTTC. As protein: CSARLAGEGTQYF.

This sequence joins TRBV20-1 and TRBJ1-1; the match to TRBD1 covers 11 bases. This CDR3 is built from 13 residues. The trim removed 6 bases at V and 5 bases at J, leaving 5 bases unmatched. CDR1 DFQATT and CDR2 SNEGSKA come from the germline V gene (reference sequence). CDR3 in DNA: TGCAGTGCCAGAAGGGACAGGGGGACTGAAGCTTTCTTT. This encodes CSARRDRGTEAFF.

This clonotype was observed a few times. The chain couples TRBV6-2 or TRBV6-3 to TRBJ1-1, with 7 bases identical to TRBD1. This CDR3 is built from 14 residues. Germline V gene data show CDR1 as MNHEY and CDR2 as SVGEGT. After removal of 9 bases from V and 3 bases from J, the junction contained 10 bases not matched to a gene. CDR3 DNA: TGTGCCAGTCAACAGGGGTCGTGGGACACTGAAGCTTTCTTT. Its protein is CASQQGSWDTEAFF.

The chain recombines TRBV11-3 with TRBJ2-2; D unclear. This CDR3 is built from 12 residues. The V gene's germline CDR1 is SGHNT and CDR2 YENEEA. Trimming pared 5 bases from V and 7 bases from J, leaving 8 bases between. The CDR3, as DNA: TGTGCCAGCAGCCCCCCCGGCGGGGAGCTGTTTTTT. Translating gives CASSPPGGELFF.

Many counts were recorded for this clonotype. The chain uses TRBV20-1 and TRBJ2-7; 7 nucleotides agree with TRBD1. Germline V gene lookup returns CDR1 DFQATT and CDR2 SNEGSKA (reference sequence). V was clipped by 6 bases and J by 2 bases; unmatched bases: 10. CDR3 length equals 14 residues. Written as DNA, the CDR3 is TGCAGTGCCCGCCCGGTGACAGGGACCTACGAGCAGTACTTC. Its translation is CSARPVTGTYEQYF.

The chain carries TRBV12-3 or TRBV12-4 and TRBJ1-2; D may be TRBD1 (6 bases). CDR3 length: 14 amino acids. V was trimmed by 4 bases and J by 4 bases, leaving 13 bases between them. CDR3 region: CASSSRTVGYGYTF. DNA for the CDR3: TGTGCCAGCAGTTCTAGGACAGTTGGCTATGGCTACACCTTC.

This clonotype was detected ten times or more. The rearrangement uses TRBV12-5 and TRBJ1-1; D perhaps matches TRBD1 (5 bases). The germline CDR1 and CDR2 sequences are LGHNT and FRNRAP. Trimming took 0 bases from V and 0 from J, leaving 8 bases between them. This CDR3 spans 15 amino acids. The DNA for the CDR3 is TGTGCTAGTGGTTTGGTAGAGGGGATGAACACTGAAGCTTTCTTT. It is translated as CASGLVEGMNTEAFF.

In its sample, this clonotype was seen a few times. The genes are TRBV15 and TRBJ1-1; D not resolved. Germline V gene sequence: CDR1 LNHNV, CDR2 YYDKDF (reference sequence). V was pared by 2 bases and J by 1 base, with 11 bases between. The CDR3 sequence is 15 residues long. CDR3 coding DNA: TGTGCCACCAGCAGAACTATGACGGGGAACACTGAAGCTTTCTTT. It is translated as CATSRTMTGNTEAFF.

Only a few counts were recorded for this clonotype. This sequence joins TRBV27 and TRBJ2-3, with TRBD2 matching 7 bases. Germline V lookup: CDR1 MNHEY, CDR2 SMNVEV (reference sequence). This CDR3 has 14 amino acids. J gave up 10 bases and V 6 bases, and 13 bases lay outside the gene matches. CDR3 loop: CASSLTSATAAQYF. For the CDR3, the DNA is TGTGCCAGCAGCCTTACTAGCGCTACGGCGGCGCAGTATTTT.

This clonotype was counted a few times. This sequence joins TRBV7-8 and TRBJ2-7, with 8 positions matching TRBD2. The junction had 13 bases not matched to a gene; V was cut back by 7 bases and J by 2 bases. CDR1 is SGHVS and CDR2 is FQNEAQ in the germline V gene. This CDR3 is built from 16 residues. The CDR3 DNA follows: TGTGCCAGCACTCTAGACCCTGCGGGAGGAGCCTACGAGCAGTACTTC. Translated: CASTLDPAGGAYEQYF.

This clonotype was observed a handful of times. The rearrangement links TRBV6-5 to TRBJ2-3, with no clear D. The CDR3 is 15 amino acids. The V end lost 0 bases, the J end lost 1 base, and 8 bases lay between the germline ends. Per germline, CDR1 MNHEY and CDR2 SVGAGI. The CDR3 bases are TGTGCCAGCAGTTACTCTCCGAAAGGCACAGATACGCAGTATTTT. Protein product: CASSYSPKGTDTQYF.

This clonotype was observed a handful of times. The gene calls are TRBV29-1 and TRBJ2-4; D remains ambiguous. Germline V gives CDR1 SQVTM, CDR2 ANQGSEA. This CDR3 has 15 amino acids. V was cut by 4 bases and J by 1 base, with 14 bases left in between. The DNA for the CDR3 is TGCAGCGTTGTGAAGGCCACGGTCGCCAAAAACATTCAGTACTTC. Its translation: CSVVKATVAKNIQYF.

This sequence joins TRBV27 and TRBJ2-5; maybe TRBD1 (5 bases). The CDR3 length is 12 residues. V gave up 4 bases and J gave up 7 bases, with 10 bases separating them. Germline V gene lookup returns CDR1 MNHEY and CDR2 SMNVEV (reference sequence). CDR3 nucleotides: TGTGCCAGCAGTTCAGGGTTGAGGACCCAGTACTTC. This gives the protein CASSSGLRTQYF.